This is a list of T cell receptor beta chains from one sample in a study of blood T cells in healthy people across ages. MiXCR was run by TCRdb on the 5' RACE reads, yielding one entry per CDR3 protein. Among fewer than 950,000 distinct CDR3 sequences, roughly 50% were seen once, and the ten largest hold roughly 37%. Sequences were obtained from blood. These receptors originate from a man older than 75 in good health. The CDR3 runs from the conserved cysteine through the conserved F or W. The order of the fields is D gene, V gene, J gene, clone size, CDR3 DNA, CDR3 protein. The D gene is left open where the match is weak. Some rows have no size entry. The others give once, few or many, or a class for an expanded clone.

.	TRBV6-5	TRBJ2-4	few	TGTGCCAGCAGTTACGCCTCCCCCCATCAGACCCTAGCCAAAAACATTCAGTACTTC	CASSYASPHQTLAKNIQYF
.	TRBV10-3	TRBJ1-2	.	TGTGCCATCAGCGCGGACCGGGCTAACTATGGCTACACCTTC	CAISADRANYGYTF
TRBD1	TRBV7-2	TRBJ2-7	.	TGTGCCAGCAGCTTAGTGGACAGGGTTGTCAACGAGCAGTACTTC	CASSLVDRVVNEQYF
TRBD2	TRBV20-1	TRBJ2-1	.	TGCAGTGCCTCGGGACTAGCGGGAATGTTGGAGACCCAGTTCTTC	CSASGLAGMLETQFF
.	TRBV3-1	TRBJ1-1	.	TGTGCCAGCAGCCTCTCTAGGCGGCAGAACACTGAAGCTTTCTTT	CASSLSRRQNTEAFF
.	TRBV24-1	TRBJ2-2	.	TGTGCCACCAGTGACCCCGGGGCAGAGCTGTTTTTT	CATSDPGAELFF
TRBD2	TRBV29-1	TRBJ2-5	.	TGCAGCGTTGCCCCAGCGGGGCCCCAAGAGACCCAGTACTTC	CSVAPAGPQETQYF
.	TRBV27	TRBJ2-5	.	TGTGCCAGCAGGCCGCAGGGAGAGGAGACCCAGTACTTC	CASRPQGEETQYF
.	TRBV12-3/TRBV12-4	TRBJ2-3	few	TGTGCCAGCAGACCCCCCACAGATACGCAGTATTTT	CASRPPTDTQYF
TRBD2	TRBV27	TRBJ2-7	.	TGTGCCAGCAGCTTGGGTATCGGGGGGACCTACAATGAGCAGTACTTC	CASSLGIGGTYNEQYF
.	TRBV11-1	TRBJ2-3	.	TGTGCCAGCAGCTTAGCGGGTACCGGGGGATACGCGTATTTT	CASSLAGTGGYAYF
TRBD1	TRBV27	TRBJ2-7	.	TGTGCCAGCAGTTTGGTCAGGGGGCCTTTAATGAGCTCCTACGAGCAGTACTTC	CASSLVRGPLMSSYEQYF
.	TRBV6-1	TRBJ2-5	.	TGTGCCAGCAGTGATGTGTGGGAGACCCAGTACTTC	CASSDVWETQYF
TRBD2	TRBV18	TRBJ2-5	.	TGTGCCAGCTCACCAGTCACTAGCGGACAAGAGACCCAGTACTTC	CASSPVTSGQETQYF
.	TRBV5-1	TRBJ2-2	.	TGCGCCAGCAGCTTCGGTCGACTGGCGAACACCGGGGAGCTGTTTTTT	CASSFGRLANTGELFF
.	TRBV6-1	TRBJ1-2	.	TGTGCCAGCAGTGAGGTTCCGAGTGGCTACACCTTC	CASSEVPSGYTF
.	TRBV7-3	TRBJ2-3	few	TGTGCCAGCAGCTTAAGAATCTCGGGAATGGCAGATACGCAGTATTTT	CASSLRISGMADTQYF
.	TRBV5-6	TRBJ2-7	few	TGTGCCAGCAGCTTGGGATCGGGGCCCTACGAGCAGTACTTC	CASSLGSGPYEQYF
.	TRBV2	TRBJ1-2	.	TGTGCCAATGCCGGGGCCTCATATGGAAACTATGGCTACACCTTC	CANAGASYGNYGYTF
TRBD2	TRBV20-1	TRBJ2-5	.	TGCAGTGCTACGTTATTAGCGGGAGCCCCACAAGAGACCCAGTACTTC	CSATLLAGAPQETQYF
TRBD1	TRBV5-1	TRBJ2-7	few	TGCGCCAGCAGTTCCGGACAGGGCTTGAGCTCCTACGAGCAGTACTTC	CASSSGQGLSSYEQYF
.	TRBV20-1	TRBJ2-1	.	TGCAGTGCTGGGGAACCGGGCCGTAGGGGTGAGCAGTTCTTC	CSAGEPGRRGEQFF
TRBD2	TRBV9	TRBJ2-1	once	TGTGCCAGCAGCGTAGGACTAGCGGGCCTTGGGGAGCAGTTCTTC	CASSVGLAGLGEQFF
.	TRBV7-3	TRBJ2-1	few	TGTGCCAGCAGCTTAAGCGGAACCGGGACTGGATTTATGAATGAGCAGTTCTTC	CASSLSGTGTGFMNEQFF
TRBD2	TRBV7-7	TRBJ2-5	.	TGTGCCAGCAGCTTTAGGACTAGCCGTCAAGAGACCCAGTACTTC	CASSFRTSRQETQYF
.	TRBV6-1	TRBJ1-1	.	TGTGCCAGCAGTTTAAATTGGGTAGGGGAGAGTGAAGCTTTCTTT	CASSLNWVGESEAFF
TRBD2	TRBV5-1	TRBJ2-5	few	TGCGCCAGCAGCTTACAGGGGACTAGCGCTAAGTACTTC	CASSLQGTSAKYF
TRBD2	TRBV2	TRBJ2-5	.	TGTGCCAGTCACACAGGGAGCGGGAGCGCTCCTTTGTACTTC	CASHTGSGSAPLYF
TRBD2	TRBV5-1	TRBJ2-3	once	TGCGCCGGCAGCTTGGGACTAGCGGGAGGCACAGATACGCAGTATTTT	CAGSLGLAGGTDTQYF
TRBD1	TRBV29-1	TRBJ1-2	few	TGCAGCGTTGAGACGGGACAGGGAGGACACTATGGCTACACCTTC	CSVETGQGGHYGYTF
TRBD2	TRBV20-1	TRBJ2-5	.	TGCAGTGCTAGTCTACTAGCGCCCGGGGAGACCCAGTACTTC	CSASLLAPGETQYF
.	TRBV10-3	TRBJ1-2	.	TGTGCCATCAGTGAGTCGGGGGGGATCAGCTACACCTTC	CAISESGGISYTF
.	TRBV27	TRBJ1-2	few	TGTGCCAGCAGTTTGTCAGGGAACTATGGCTACACCTTC	CASSLSGNYGYTF
TRBD2	TRBV5-8	TRBJ2-3	.	TGTGCCAGCAGCTTGTTAAGGGCTAGCGGGCCCTGGACGCACACAGATACGCAGTATTTT	CASSLLRASGPWTHTDTQYF
.	TRBV20-1	TRBJ1-4	.	TGCAGTGCTAGTTCGGACAATGAAAAACTGTTTTTT	CSASSDNEKLFF
TRBD1	TRBV9	TRBJ1-4	.	TGTGCCAGCAGCGTAGCTTTGGGGACAGGGAATGAAAAACTGTTTTTT	CASSVALGTGNEKLFF
.	TRBV5-1	TRBJ1-5	few	TGCGCCAGCAGCCCGGGGTTGGGATATCAGCCCCAGCATTTT	CASSPGLGYQPQHF
TRBD2	TRBV12-3/TRBV12-4	TRBJ2-1	.	TGTGCCAGCAGTACCCAAGCGGGGTACAATGAGCAGTTCTTC	CASSTQAGYNEQFF
.	TRBV14	TRBJ1-4	.	TGTGCCAGCAGCCAAGGAATGAGACTTAATGAAAAACTGTTTTTT	CASSQGMRLNEKLFF
TRBD2	TRBV9	TRBJ2-5	.	TGTGCCAGCAGCGTAGGAACTAGCGGGGCCCAAGGGACCCAGTACTTC	CASSVGTSGAQGTQYF
.	TRBV7-9	TRBJ1-1	.	TGTGCCAGCAGCCCTGTTACAGGGAACACTGAAGCTTTCTTT	CASSPVTGNTEAFF
.	TRBV25-1	TRBJ1-3	.	TGTGCCAGCAGATGGGGAGGTGGAAACACCATATATTTT	CASRWGGGNTIYF
TRBD2	TRBV4-2	TRBJ2-3	many	TGTGCCAGCAGCCAAGAATGGGTGCTAGCGGGAGGAGGGAGCACAGATACGCAGTATTTT	CASSQEWVLAGGGSTDTQYF
TRBD2	TRBV10-3	TRBJ2-6	.	TGTGCCATGGGAACTAGCGGGAGTATATCGGGGGCCAACGTCCTGACTTTC	CAMGTSGSISGANVLTF
.	TRBV5-1	TRBJ2-3	.	TGCGCCAGCAGCTTGGTCCTCGAGGGGCCGAATACGCAGTATTTT	CASSLVLEGPNTQYF
.	TRBV20-1	TRBJ2-7	few	TGCAGTGCTAGGGGGGACACATACTACGAGCAGTACTTC	CSARGDTYYEQYF
.	TRBV29-1	TRBJ2-3	.	TGCAGCGCTGGATGGGGGAGGAACACAGATACGCAGTATTTT	CSAGWGRNTDTQYF
TRBD2	TRBV20-1	TRBJ2-5	few	TGCAGTGCTAGGAAGACTAGCGGGAGTCAAGAGACCCAGTACTTC	CSARKTSGSQETQYF
.	TRBV6-2/TRBV6-3	TRBJ1-2	few	TGTGCCAGCAGTCGGGACGGAAACTATGGCTACACCTTC	CASSRDGNYGYTF
.	TRBV12-3/TRBV12-4	TRBJ2-1	.	TGTGCCAGCACCCCATTTCCGGGGCCGAAACTCAATGAGCAGTTCTTC	CASTPFPGPKLNEQFF
.	TRBV29-1	TRBJ1-1	.	TGCAGCGCCCATCCTAACAGGGTGAACACTGAAGCTTTCTTT	CSAHPNRVNTEAFF
.	TRBV29-1	TRBJ1-5	.	TGCAGCGTTGGTCCTGATAGCAATCAGCCCCAGCATTTT	CSVGPDSNQPQHF
.	TRBV28	TRBJ2-3	.	TGTGCCAGCTTTAACGGTAGCACAGATACGCAGTATTTT	CASFNGSTDTQYF
.	TRBV12-3/TRBV12-4	TRBJ2-7	.	TGTGCCAGCAGTTTAATCGGGAGCGGGCCCCAGTACTTC	CASSLIGSGPQYF